What follows is one T cell receptor beta chain and its context. Sequencing used immunoSEQ multiplex PCR; TCRdb keeps in-frame clones, though not all of them. The sample includes hundreds of thousands of clones, roughly nine tenths of them seen just once. Residents of about 25 US areas, aged roughly 18 to 95 years, made up the participants. This record belongs to a study of blood T cell repertoires in COVID-19. Study background: Donors in the United States, Italy and Spain gave samples during acute or convalescent COVID-19.

Per the germline V gene, CDR1 is SGHTA and CDR2 is FQGNSA. V gave up 5 bases and J gave up 6 bases, with 16 bases separating them. This CDR3 region has 14 residues. This receptor was obtained from a man in his late teens or twenties who had recovered from COVID-19. The rearrangement uses TRBV7-2 and TRBJ1-1; D might be TRBD1 (6 bases). Sequencing used PBMCs or T cells enriched from blood (not recorded which). CDR3 bases: TGTGCCAGCAGCGCGGACGGGACAACCTCTGAAGCTTTCTTT. It is translated as CASSADGTTSEAFF. Full variable domain (outside the CDR3, taken from reference TRBV7-2 and TRBJ1-1): GAGVSQSPSNKVTEKGKDVELRCDPISGHTALYWYRQSLGQGLEFLIYFQGNSAPDKSGLPSDRFSAERTGGSVSTLTIQRTQQEDSAVYLCASSADGTTSEAFFGQGTRLTVV.